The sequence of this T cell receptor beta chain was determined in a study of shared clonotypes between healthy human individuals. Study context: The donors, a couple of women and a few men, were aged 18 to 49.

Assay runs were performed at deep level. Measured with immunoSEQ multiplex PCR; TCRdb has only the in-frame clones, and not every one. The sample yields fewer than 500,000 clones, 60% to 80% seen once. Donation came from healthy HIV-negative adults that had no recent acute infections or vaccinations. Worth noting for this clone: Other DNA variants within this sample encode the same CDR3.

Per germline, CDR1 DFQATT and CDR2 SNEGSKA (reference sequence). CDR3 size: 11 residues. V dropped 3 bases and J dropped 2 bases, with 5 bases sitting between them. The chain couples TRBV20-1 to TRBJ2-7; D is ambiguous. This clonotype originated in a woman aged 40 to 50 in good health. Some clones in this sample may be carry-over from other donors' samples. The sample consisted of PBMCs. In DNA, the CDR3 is TGCAGTGCTAGGGTGACCTACGAGCAGTACTTC. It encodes CSARVTYEQYF.